These T cell receptor beta chains were read from a single sample in a study of T cell clonotyping in hematopoietic cell transplantation. Libraries were prepared by immunoSEQ multiplex PCR; TCRdb keeps only in-frame clonotypes and omits some of them. The table lists about 45,000 clones, 90% to 95% of them singletons. Sequencing was carried out using peripheral blood mononuclear cells. These TCRs come from a woman between 45 and 60 years old in good health. Some clones in this sample may be carry-over from other donors' samples. Both conserved end residues are part of each CDR3. The order of the fields is V gene, CDR3 protein.

TRBV5-1	CASSLGTRNTEAFF
TRBV30	CAWSISTGGAEKLFF
TRBV4-1	CASSQDTGYQPQHF
TRBV5-4	CASSLGQENYGYTF
TRBV6-1	CASSPKVQLNTEAFF
TRBV30	CARDTSGGTNTGELFF
TRBV11-2	CASRAGSWESNTGELFF
TRBV2	CASSDARTANTEAFF
TRBV1	CTSSQDRDYEQYF
TRBV7-6	CASSPVPIAEAFF
TRBV4-2	CASSLGTSGGGTDTQYF
TRBV7-8	CASSLPQGWATEAFF
TRBV29-1	CSGTAGQFEAFF
TRBV7-2	CASSLVSGTYEQYF
TRBV5-1	CASSLLDFSEAFF
TRBV5-1	CASSLLAGVGETQYF
TRBV4-3	CASSQSPGQGADEQFF
TRBV19	CASSIDGPEQYF
TRBV2	CASSRDTYNEQFF
TRBV19	CASSIKRGPSTDTQYF
TRBV6-5	CASSYSTASNSPLHF
TRBV19	CASSIDGDRSLAFF
TRBV7-9	CASSSIETYEQYF
TRBV11-1	CASSLTPGPDEQYF
TRBV4-1	CASSPPDYFRTDTQYF
TRBV30	CAWSAEGGTEAFF
TRBV6-5	CASSGGETYEQYF
TRBV28	CASRDLAGRTNTGELFF
TRBV7-2	CASSWEGFAEAFF
TRBV5-1	CASSLAPEMSYEQYF
TRBV29-1	CSFTKGLGNTIYF
TRBV4-3	CASSQTQVRGQGEKLFF
TRBV7-3	CASSVSGTAGNTIYF
TRBV11-3	CASASGQGYGYTF
TRBV6-1	CASSEALLRRGGNNGELFF
TRBV5-1	CATNIGPGETQYF
TRBV7-6	CASSLNEKLFF
TRBV5-1	CASSLASGVAYEQYF
TRBV9	CASSSGQGISYGYTF
TRBV5-1	CASSPRGNTGELFF
TRBV30	CAWSDPRHTGQPQHF
TRBV5-1	CASSLADGDGELFF
TRBV27	CASSFSTDTQYF
TRBV5-4	CASSFGGQVGNYGYTF
TRBV11-2	CASSPAGGGTGELFF
TRBV5-1	CASSLGQVDEAFF
TRBV30	CAWSETWTGAYTF
TRBV7-9	CAGTGGGAEAFF
TRBV7-9	CASTPQTVETQYF